This T cell receptor beta chain originates from a study of T cell responses to AZD1222 COVID-19 vaccine. Broader study findings: Females outnumbered males among donors, who were mostly white British; clonal diversity was possibly underestimated. Nearly half of spike-specific TCRs reportedly target unmutated variant regions.

Notes on this clone: Its antigen is undetermined.

Produced via immunoSEQ multiplex PCR; TCRdb's table is partial and in-frame only. The table includes fewer than 120,000 clones, 65% to 85% detected once. The V gene lost 5 bases and the J gene lost 4 bases, with 11 bases spanning the gap. The CDR3 extends over 13 amino acids. The germline V gene encodes CDR1 LNHDA and CDR2 SQIVND (reference sequence). This clonotype originated in an adult in good health. Sample: peripheral blood, taken on day 0 of AZD1222 vaccination. V usage is TRBV19 and J usage is TRBJ1-1; D is possibly TRBD1 (6 bases). Here the CDR3 DNA reads TGTGCCAGTAGTCAACAGGGCGTCACTGAAGCTTTCTTT. Translated: CASSQQGVTEAFF.